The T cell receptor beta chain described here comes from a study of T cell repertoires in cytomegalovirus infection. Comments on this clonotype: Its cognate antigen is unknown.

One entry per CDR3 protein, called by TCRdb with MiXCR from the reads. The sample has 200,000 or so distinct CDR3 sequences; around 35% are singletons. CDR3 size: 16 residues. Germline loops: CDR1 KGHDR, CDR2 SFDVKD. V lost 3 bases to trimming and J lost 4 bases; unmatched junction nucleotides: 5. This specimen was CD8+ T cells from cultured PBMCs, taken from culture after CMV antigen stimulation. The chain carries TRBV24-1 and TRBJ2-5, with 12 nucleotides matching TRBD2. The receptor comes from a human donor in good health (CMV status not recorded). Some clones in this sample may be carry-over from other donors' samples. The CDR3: CATSDRTSGGRETQYF. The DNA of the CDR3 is TGTGCCACCAGTGATCGTACTAGCGGGGGGAGAGAGACCCAGTACTTC.